This is a list of T cell receptor beta chains from one sample in a study of blood T cell repertoires in COVID-19. Some clones are missing from TCRdb's copy, which holds only in-frame ones; the method was immunoSEQ multiplex PCR. Of a few hundred thousand clones in the sample, over 70% were seen once. Sequencing was performed on peripheral blood. These receptors were collected from a woman older than 75 with acute or convalescent COVID-19. CDR3s include the opening cysteine and the closing phenylalanine or tryptophan. The D gene is left open where the match is weak. Only part of the rows carry a size: once, few, many, or a class if the clone is expanded.

d_gene: TRBD2; v_gene: TRBV10-3; j_gene: TRBJ2-1; abundance: .; CDR3nt: TGTGCCATCAGTGGGTACCCTATGCTAGCGGGCAATGAGCAGTTCTTC; CDR3aa: CAISGYPMLAGNEQFF
d_gene: .; v_gene: TRBV30; j_gene: TRBJ1-2; abundance: .; CDR3nt: TGTGCCTGGGCACGGACAGCTAACTATGGCTACACCTTC; CDR3aa: CAWARTANYGYTF
d_gene: .; v_gene: TRBV6-5; j_gene: TRBJ1-6; abundance: .; CDR3nt: TGTGCCAGCAGTTCCCCCGGACACCGCGTAGATTCACCCCTCCACTTT; CDR3aa: CASSSPGHRVDSPLHF
d_gene: TRBD1; v_gene: TRBV3-1/TRBV3-2; j_gene: TRBJ2-3; abundance: many; CDR3nt: TGTGCCAGCAGCTTTCCGGGACAGGGTCTAGATACGCAGTATTTT; CDR3aa: CASSFPGQGLDTQYF
d_gene: .; v_gene: TRBV7-9; j_gene: TRBJ2-7; abundance: .; CDR3nt: TGTGCCAGCAGCACAAGGGGTTTGGGCGAGCAGTACTTC; CDR3aa: CASSTRGLGEQYF
d_gene: TRBD1; v_gene: TRBV6-6; j_gene: TRBJ1-3; abundance: .; CDR3nt: TGTGCCAGCAGTTTCCCGGGACAGGGAGGAAACACCATATATTTT; CDR3aa: CASSFPGQGGNTIYF
d_gene: TRBD2; v_gene: TRBV11-3; j_gene: TRBJ2-1; abundance: few; CDR3nt: TGTGCCAGCAGCTTAGGGTTAGGGCCGGGACTAGTGACGAATGAGCAGTTCTTC; CDR3aa: CASSLGLGPGLVTNEQFF
d_gene: .; v_gene: TRBV19; j_gene: TRBJ1-5; abundance: .; CDR3nt: TGTGCCAGTAGTCTCGGGAGAAATCAGCCCCAGCATTTT; CDR3aa: CASSLGRNQPQHF
d_gene: .; v_gene: TRBV3-1/TRBV3-2; j_gene: TRBJ2-3; abundance: once; CDR3nt: TGTGCCAGCAGCCAGGCGGGCACAGATACGCAGTATTTT; CDR3aa: CASSQAGTDTQYF
d_gene: .; v_gene: TRBV28; j_gene: TRBJ2-2; abundance: once; CDR3nt: TGTGCCAGCAGTTTTTATCAGGGAACCACCGGGGAGCTGTTTTTT; CDR3aa: CASSFYQGTTGELFF
d_gene: TRBD2; v_gene: TRBV6-1; j_gene: TRBJ2-2; abundance: once; CDR3nt: TGTGCCAGCAGTGGGACTAGCGGGGCCCCCGGGGAGCTGTTTTTT; CDR3aa: CASSGTSGAPGELFF
d_gene: TRBD2; v_gene: TRBV19; j_gene: TRBJ2-4; abundance: .; CDR3nt: TGTGCCAGTAGTATCCCAGCGGGAGCCGGGGGAAACATTCAGTACTTC; CDR3aa: CASSIPAGAGGNIQYF
d_gene: .; v_gene: TRBV19; j_gene: TRBJ1-4; abundance: .; CDR3nt: TGTGCCAGTAGGCCCCTGGGGGGGGGCCGGGGTGAAAAACTGTTTTTT; CDR3aa: CASRPLGGGRGEKLFF
d_gene: TRBD1; v_gene: TRBV3-1/TRBV3-2; j_gene: TRBJ1-6; abundance: .; CDR3nt: TGTGCCAGCAGGGGACAGGGAAGGTACTCACCCCTCCACTTT; CDR3aa: CASRGQGRYSPLHF
d_gene: TRBD1; v_gene: TRBV4-1; j_gene: TRBJ1-6; abundance: few; CDR3nt: TGCGCCAGCAGCCAAGAGTCTCGAGGGGGCCGATCACCCCTCCACTTT; CDR3aa: CASSQESRGGRSPLHF
d_gene: TRBD1; v_gene: TRBV4-2; j_gene: TRBJ1-4; abundance: .; CDR3nt: TGTGCCAGCAGCCCTGGACAGGGCGGAGGTGAAAAACTGTTTTTT; CDR3aa: CASSPGQGGGEKLFF
d_gene: TRBD2; v_gene: TRBV2; j_gene: TRBJ2-1; abundance: .; CDR3nt: TGTGCCAGCAGTGTGAAGCGGGGTCCCAAGGGTGAGCAGTTCTTC; CDR3aa: CASSVKRGPKGEQFF
d_gene: .; v_gene: TRBV5-5; j_gene: TRBJ1-1; abundance: .; CDR3nt: TGTGCCAGCAGCCAAACAGGGTCCACTGAAGCTTTCTTT; CDR3aa: CASSQTGSTEAFF
d_gene: .; v_gene: TRBV4-2; j_gene: TRBJ2-5; abundance: .; CDR3nt: TGTGCCAGCAGCCCTCAGGGGTGGGGGGAGACCCAGTACTTC; CDR3aa: CASSPQGWGETQYF
d_gene: .; v_gene: TRBV30; j_gene: TRBJ1-2; abundance: once; CDR3nt: TGTGCCTGGAGTGTACAGGGTTATGGCTACACCTTC; CDR3aa: CAWSVQGYGYTF